This TCR beta chain was profiled in a study of read filtering for tumor transcriptome and immune sequencing. The sample holds many counts of this clonotype. The CDR3 has 12 residues. Trimming removed 2 bases at V and 5 bases at J, with 4 bases between. Germline CDR1 MNHNS, CDR2 SASEGT. This library used roughly 400 ng RNA and molecular barcoded adaptors spanning alpha/delta and beta/gamma chains. One entry per CDR3 protein results from TCRdb running MiXCR on the reads. The sample includes roughly 46,000 distinct CDR3 sequences, about an eighth of them seen just once. Sampling of bone marrow took place during active disease in every patient.

This sequence originates from a donor over 35 with multiple myeloma. Material for sequencing was a population of CD138-negative cells sorted from bone marrow. The chain carries TRBV6-1 and TRBJ1-5; D is ambiguous. CDR3 loop: CASSELYQPQHF. For the CDR3, the DNA is TGTGCCAGCAGTGAACTTTATCAGCCCCAGCATTTT.